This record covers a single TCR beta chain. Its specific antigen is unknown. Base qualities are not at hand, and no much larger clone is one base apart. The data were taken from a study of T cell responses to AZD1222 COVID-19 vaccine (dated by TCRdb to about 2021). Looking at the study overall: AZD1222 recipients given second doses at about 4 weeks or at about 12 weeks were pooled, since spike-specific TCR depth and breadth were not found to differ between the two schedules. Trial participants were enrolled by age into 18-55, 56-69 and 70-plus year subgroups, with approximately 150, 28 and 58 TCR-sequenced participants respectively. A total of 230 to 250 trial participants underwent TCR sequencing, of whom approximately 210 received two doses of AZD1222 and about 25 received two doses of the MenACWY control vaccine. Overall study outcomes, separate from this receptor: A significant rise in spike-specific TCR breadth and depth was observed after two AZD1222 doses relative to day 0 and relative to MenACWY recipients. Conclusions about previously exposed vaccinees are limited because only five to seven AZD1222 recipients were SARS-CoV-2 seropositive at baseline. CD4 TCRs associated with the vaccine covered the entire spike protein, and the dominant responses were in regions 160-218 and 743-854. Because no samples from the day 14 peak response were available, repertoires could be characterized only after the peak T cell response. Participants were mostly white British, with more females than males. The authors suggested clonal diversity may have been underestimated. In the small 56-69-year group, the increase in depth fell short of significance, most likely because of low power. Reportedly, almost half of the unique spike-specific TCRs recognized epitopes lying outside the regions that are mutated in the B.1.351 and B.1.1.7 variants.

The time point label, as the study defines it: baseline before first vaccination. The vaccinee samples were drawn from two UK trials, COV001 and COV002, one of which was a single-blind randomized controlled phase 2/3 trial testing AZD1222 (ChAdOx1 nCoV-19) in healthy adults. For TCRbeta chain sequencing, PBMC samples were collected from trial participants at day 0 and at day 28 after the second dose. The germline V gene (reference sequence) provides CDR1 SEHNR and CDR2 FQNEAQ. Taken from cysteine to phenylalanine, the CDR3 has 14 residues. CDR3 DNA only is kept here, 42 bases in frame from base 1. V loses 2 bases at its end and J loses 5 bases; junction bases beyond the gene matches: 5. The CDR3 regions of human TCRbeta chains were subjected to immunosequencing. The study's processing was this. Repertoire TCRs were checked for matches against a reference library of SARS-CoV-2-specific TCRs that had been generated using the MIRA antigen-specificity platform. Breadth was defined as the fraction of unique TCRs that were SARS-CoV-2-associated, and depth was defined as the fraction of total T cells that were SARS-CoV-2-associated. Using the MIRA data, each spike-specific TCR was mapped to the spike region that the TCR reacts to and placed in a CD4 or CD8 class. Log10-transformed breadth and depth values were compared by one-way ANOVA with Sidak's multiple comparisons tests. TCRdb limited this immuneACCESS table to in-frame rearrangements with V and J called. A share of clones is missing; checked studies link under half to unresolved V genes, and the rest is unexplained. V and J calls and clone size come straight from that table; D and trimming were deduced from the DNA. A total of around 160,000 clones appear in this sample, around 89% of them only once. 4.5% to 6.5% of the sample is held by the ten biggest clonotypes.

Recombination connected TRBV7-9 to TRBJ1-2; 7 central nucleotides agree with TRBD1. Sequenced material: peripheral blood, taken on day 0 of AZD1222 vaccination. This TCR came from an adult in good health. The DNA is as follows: TGTGCCAGCAGCTTAACAGGGGCTCTATATGGCTACACCTTC. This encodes CASSLTGALYGYTF.